Listed here is a single T cell receptor (beta chain). Antigen specificity is unknown. Sequencing of TCR beta was undertaken in CD8+ and CD4+ T cells derived from blood. Controls were drawn from healthy donors and were matched for age and sex. The RNA, about 0.45 to 1 ug, was put through reverse transcription using random hexamers. The immunoSEQ assay covered 54 Vbeta and 13 Jbeta segments for CDR3. TCRdb redid the calling of the immunoSEQ multiplex PCR reads with MiXCR, one entry per CDR3 protein. The sample records about 120,000 distinct CDR3 sequences, roughly 92% being singletons. The CDR3 loop spans 12 amino acids. The germline V gene has CDR1 SEHNR and CDR2 FQNEAQ (reference sequence). Losses at the gene ends were 6 bases for V and 5 bases for J; bases not matched to a gene: 1. The entry originates in a study of CD8 T cells in Susac syndrome. General observations from the study: The study's TCR sequencing and HLA analysis covered a relatively small number of individuals, and the study acknowledged this.

This receptor was obtained from a human donor in good health. The chain links TRBV7-9 to TRBJ1-5; TRBD1 aligns across 7 bases. Sequenced material: CD8+ T cells from PBMCs. CDR3 DNA sequence: TGTGCCAGCAGGGGGACAGATCAGCCCCAGCATTTT. Protein product: CASRGTDQPQHF.